This T cell receptor (beta chain) originates from a study of blood T cells in healthy people across ages. A sample-barcoded 5' primer and a J-beta primer mix were used in a second PCR of roughly 6 to 11 cycles. Tagging of each cDNA molecule was performed by a template-switch adaptor with 12 random nucleotides. TCRdb itself ran the 5' RACE reads through MiXCR, one entry per CDR3 protein. Of around 1.5 million distinct CDR3 sequences listed, 30% to 35% are singletons. The ends were cut back, 6 bases at V and 0 bases at J, with 12 bases in the middle. This CDR3 has 15 residues. This clonotype was detected only a few times. As yet, its antigen is unknown. Study-wide results and caveats: Donors of long life had a larger count of naive CD4+ cells and greater diversity than aged donors. Diversity estimates drawn from one million T cells were deemed underestimates.

The sequenced sample was blood. The chain is built from TRBV12-3 or TRBV12-4 and TRBJ2-1; D could derive from TRBD1 or TRBD2 (5 bases each). This receptor was taken from a woman aged 25-40 years in good health. CDR3 DNA sequence: TGTGCCAGCAGGCTCAGTGGGGGCTCCTACAATGAGCAGTTCTTC. Amino acid sequence: CASRLSGGSYNEQFF.